The present TCR beta chain was sequenced within a study of T-cell memory formation after mild COVID-19. In the study overall: Most TCR clusters belonged to a single donor. The study, taken as a whole, reports: Memory sampled before infection contained some responding clones, suggesting cross-reactive memory joined.

Amplification by 5'RACE using constant-segment primers produced TCR alpha and TCR beta cDNA libraries that carried sample barcodes and UMIs. From the 5' RACE reads, TCRdb called clonotypes with MiXCR, one entry per CDR3 protein. Of 200,000 to 250,000 distinct CDR3 sequences detected, roughly 10% appear once; the ten largest clones hold 3% to 4.5%. The length of the CDR3 is 13 residues. Per germline, CDR1 SGHAT and CDR2 FQNNGV. Trimming left V 1 base short and J 7 bases short, with 5 bases between. A few counts support this clonotype. Its antigen is unidentified. This rearrangement joins TRBV11-2 to TRBJ1-6; D is ambiguous. What was sequenced was PBMCs or a T cell subset sorted from them (not recorded which). The receptor was derived from a man aged 18 to 30 who had mild COVID-19 (a few samples of this study predate the infection). Cell type and time point are not known. CDR3 sequence reads: CASSLVGNSPLHF. The CDR3 DNA reads TGTGCCAGCAGCTTAGTTGGGAATTCACCCCTCCACTTT.